The 30 T cell receptor beta chains below all came from one sample that was sequenced in a study of T cell changes during pregnancy in multiple sclerosis. TCRdb keeps only in-frame clones here, not all; method: immunoSEQ multiplex PCR. The data contain 90,000 to 120,000 clones, roughly nine tenths of them singletons. Sequenced material: peripheral blood, taken after pregnancy. These receptors were collected from a female donor with multiple sclerosis, enrolled in a pregnancy study.

This clone was seen just once. The chain carries TRBV9 and TRBJ2-7; 7 bases are shared with TRBD2. Germline V CDR1 and CDR2: SGDLS, YYNGEE. This CDR3 is built from 15 residues. J gave up 3 bases and V 0 bases, and 6 bases lay outside the gene matches. As DNA, the CDR3 is TGTGCCAGCAGCGTAGGGACTAGTGGAAACTACGAGCAGTACTTC. This codes for CASSVGTSGNYEQYF.

This rearrangement joins TRBV13 to TRBJ2-3, with D perhaps matching TRBD1 (6 bases). Germline CDR1 reads PRHDT; CDR2 reads FYEKMQ (reference sequence). Trimming cost V 5 bases and J 2 bases, with 26 bases left between them. The CDR3 consists of 19 residues. The chain's CDR3 is CASSHLPTSGQGFTDTQYF. The CDR3 nucleotides read TGTGCCAGCAGCCATCTACCTACCTCCGGGCAGGGGTTCACAGATACGCAGTATTTT.

The rearrangement joins TRBV30 to TRBJ1-6; D ambiguous. V lost 0 bases and J lost 2, with 14 bases in between. The CDR3 totals 17 residues. Germline values: CDR1 GTSNPN, CDR2 SVGIG (reference sequence). The CDR3 is CAWSVPPPSTYNSPLHF. The CDR3 DNA sequence: TGTGCCTGGAGTGTACCCCCCCCGAGCACCTATAATTCACCCCTCCACTTT. The full variable domain, with the rest looked up from reference TRBV30 and TRBJ1-6, is SQTIHQWPATLVQPVGSPLSLECTVEGTSNPNLYWYRQAAGRGLQLLFYSVGIGQISSEVPQNLSASRPQDRQFILSSKKLLLSDSGFYLCAWSVPPPSTYNSPLHFGNGTRLTVT.

The J gene is TRBJ1-4, the V gene TRBV28; 9 bases match TRBD1. V shed 4 bases and J 5 bases; nucleotides not matched to a gene: 8. CDR3 length: 16 amino acids. The germline gives CDR1 MDHEN, CDR2 SYDVKM. CDR3 sequence reads: CASSSSRDRENEKLFF. The CDR3 bases are TGTGCCAGCAGTTCTAGCCGGGACAGGGAGAATGAAAAACTGTTTTTT.

The V call is TRBV14, the J call TRBJ2-3; no clear D gene. Trimming pared 3 bases from V and 9 bases from J, leaving 7 bases between. The CDR3 length is 11 residues. The germline gives CDR1 SGHDN, CDR2 FVKESK. The CDR3 here is CASSQAETQYF. Here the CDR3 DNA reads TGTGCCAGCAGCCAGGCGGAGACGCAGTATTTT.

The CDR3 DNA sequence: TGTGCCAAAGGCGGCGAGCAGTACTTC. Translation: CAKGGEQYF. The chain carries TRBV27 and TRBJ2-7; D gene ambiguous. The germline V gene has CDR1 MNHEY and CDR2 SMNVEV (reference sequence). Trimming left V 10 bases short and J 6 bases short, with 7 bases between. The CDR3 extends over 9 amino acids.

The V gene is TRBV7-9, the J gene TRBJ1-1, with D perhaps matching TRBD1 (6 bases). V was pared by 0 bases and J by 2 bases, with 7 bases between. The CDR3 is made up of 14 amino acids. Germline loops: CDR1 SEHNR, CDR2 FQNEAQ (reference sequence). The CDR3 is CASSLATGNTEAFF. Written as DNA, the CDR3 is TGTGCCAGCAGCTTAGCGACAGGCAACACTGAAGCTTTCTTT.

The chain combines TRBV15 with TRBJ2-5, with D perhaps matching TRBD1 (5 bases). The CDR3 is 12 residues long. Looked up from germline, CDR1 is LNHNV and CDR2 is YYDKDF (reference sequence). The ends were cut back, 1 base at V and 5 bases at J, with 5 bases in the middle. The DNA for the CDR3 is TGTGCCACCAGCAGAGCAGGGGAGACCCAGTACTTC. Translation gives CATSRAGETQYF. Using reference TRBV15 and TRBJ2-5 for the parts outside the CDR3, the full variable domain is DAMVIQNPRYQVTQFGKPVTLSCSQTLNHNVMYWYQQKSSQAPKLLFHYYDKDFNNEADTPDNFQSRRPNTSFCFLDIRSPGLGDTAMYLCATSRAGETQYFGPGTRLLVL.

The genes are TRBV9 and TRBJ1-2, with D possibly being TRBD1 (6 bases). Germline loops: CDR1 SGDLS, CDR2 YYNGEE. The CDR3 is made up of 18 amino acids. V was clipped by 2 bases and J by 4 bases, with 24 bases between them. The CDR3 sequence: CASSVRRQATISFYGYTF. Written as DNA, the CDR3 is TGTGCCAGCAGCGTGAGGAGACAGGCCACCATCTCCTTCTATGGCTACACCTTC.

The chain employs TRBV2 and TRBJ1-1; 7 bases match TRBD1. Germline V lookup: CDR1 SNHLY, CDR2 FYNNEI. The ends lost 3 bases at V and 0 bases at J; junction bases unmatched: 4. The CDR3 is 15 amino acids. DNA of the CDR3: TGTGCCAGCAGTGAGCGGCAGGGGGTGAACACTGAAGCTTTCTTT. Its translation: CASSERQGVNTEAFF.

V and J are TRBV4-1 and TRBJ2-7; TRBD2 aligns across 7 bases. The V gene end was trimmed by 3 bases and the J gene end by 1 base; junction bases not matched to a gene: 9. The V gene's germline CDR1 is MGHRA and CDR2 YSYEKL. This CDR3 comprises 16 residues. Here the CDR3 DNA reads TGCGCCAGCAGCCACCCAGGAGCTAGCGGTTCCTACGAGCAGTACTTC. It is translated as CASSHPGASGSYEQYF.

The rearrangement uses TRBV4-1 and TRBJ1-5; TRBD1 is a possible D gene (5 bases). The CDR3 totals 17 residues. Trimming pared 0 bases from V and 2 bases from J, leaving 14 bases between. CDR1 is MGHRA, CDR2 YSYEKL, per germline. The CDR3 loop reads CASSQDPQGQGNQPQHF. CDR3 sequence (DNA): TGCGCCAGCAGCCAAGATCCCCAGGGCCAAGGCAATCAGCCCCAGCATTTT.

The sample holds one count of this clone. The gene calls are TRBV6-1 and TRBJ1-1; no clear D. Trimming pared 2 bases from V and 1 base from J, leaving 8 bases between. CDR1 is MNHNS, CDR2 SASEGT, per germline. This CDR3 is built from 14 residues. The CDR3 sequence: CASSEYPGNTEAFF. The DNA of the CDR3 is TGTGCCAGCAGTGAATATCCGGGGAACACTGAAGCTTTCTTT.

The V gene is TRBV5-1, the J gene TRBJ1-2; no firm D call. This CDR3 is 14 amino acids long. Trimming took 0 bases from V and 8 from J, leaving 14 bases between them. Germline-derived CDR1 and CDR2 are SGHRS and YFSETQ. This CDR3 reads CASSLELQPYGYTF. CDR3 sequence (DNA): TGCGCCAGCAGCTTGGAGTTACAGCCCTACGGCTACACCTTC.

This clone was recorded only once. The J gene is TRBJ1-3, the V gene TRBV7-2; TRBD1 matches at 10 bases. V was clipped by 5 bases and J by 4 bases; unmatched bases: 5. Germline V gene lookup returns CDR1 SGHTA and CDR2 FQGNSA. The CDR3 is 15 residues long. Written as DNA, the CDR3 is TGTGCCAGCAGCCGCGACAGGGGGCTCGGAAACACCATATATTTT. It yields the protein CASSRDRGLGNTIYF. The complete variable domain, with remaining parts taken from reference TRBV7-2 and TRBJ1-3, reads GAGVSQSPSNKVTEKGKDVELRCDPISGHTALYWYRQSLGQGLEFLIYFQGNSAPDKSGLPSDRFSAERTGGSVSTLTIQRTQQEDSAVYLCASSRDRGLGNTIYFGEGSWLTVV.

The CDR3 nucleotides read TGTGCCAGCAGTTGGGGCAATACACGGGTGAAGCCAGATACGCAGTATTTT. It is translated as CASSWGNTRVKPDTQYF. The J gene is TRBJ2-3, the V gene TRBV2; D is possibly TRBD1 (5 bases). This CDR3 contains 17 residues. The V end lost 5 bases, the J end lost 4 bases, and 22 bases lay between the germline ends. Germline CDR1 and CDR2: SNHLY and FYNNEI.

This clone was picked up one time. The chain employs TRBV5-4 and TRBJ2-7, with D possibly matching TRBD2 (6 bases). CDR1 and CDR2 from the germline V gene are SGHNT and YYREEE (reference sequence). The CDR3 contains 13 residues. Between the trimmed V and J ends, which lost 4 bases and 5 bases, there was a span of 13 bases. CDR3 DNA: TGTGCCAGCAGCATGGGAGGTGATCACGAGCAGTACTTC. This gives the protein CASSMGGDHEQYF.

This clone appeared a single time. This chain uses TRBV6-1 with TRBJ1-2; D uncertain. The CDR3 covers 16 residues. V was clipped by 2 bases and J by 0 bases, with 13 bases between them. Per germline, CDR1 MNHNS and CDR2 SASEGT. The CDR3 spells CASSEPLRGANYGYTF. CDR3 DNA sequence: TGTGCCAGCAGTGAACCCCTCCGGGGAGCTAACTATGGCTACACCTTC.

The J gene is TRBJ1-5, the V gene TRBV18; 8 bases align to TRBD1. Unmatched junction bases numbered 7, after V lost 5 bases and J lost 7 bases. The CDR3 length is 14 residues. CDR1 and CDR2 (germline): KGHSH, LQKENI. CDR3 bases: TGTGCCAGCTCAAGACAGGGGATGAGCCAGCCCCAGCATTTT. This gives the protein CASSRQGMSQPQHF. The full variable domain, completed using reference TRBV18 and TRBJ1-5, is NAGVMQNPRHLVRRRGQEARLRCSPMKGHSHVYWYRQLPEEGLKFMVYLQKENIIDESGMPKERFSAEFPKEGPSILRIQQVVRGDSAAYFCASSRQGMSQPQHFGDGTRLSIL.

The chain links TRBV25-1 to TRBJ1-4; no definite D call. The V gene's germline CDR1 is MGHDK and CDR2 SYGVNS. V was pared by 0 bases and J by 7 bases, with 12 bases between. The CDR3 extends over 15 amino acids. The CDR3 spells CASSEYQAGAEKLFF. The DNA of the CDR3 is TGTGCCAGCAGTGAATATCAGGCAGGTGCTGAAAAACTGTTTTTT.

The chain uses TRBV19 and TRBJ2-5, with D tentatively TRBD2 (5 bases). Trimming removed 4 bases from V and 3 bases from J, with 15 bases in between. The CDR3 covers 15 residues. CDR1 and CDR2 (germline): LNHDA, SQIVND (reference sequence). CDR3 bases: TGTGCCAGTAGTACGCCTCCGGGGTTCGAAGAGACCCAGTACTTC. Translating gives CASSTPPGFEETQYF.

This clone was counted between two and nine times. The gene calls are TRBV10-2 and TRBJ1-5, with D tentatively TRBD1 (5 bases). V lost 6 bases, J lost 7 bases, and 10 bases lay in between. Germline V gene lookup returns CDR1 WSHSY and CDR2 SAAADI. This CDR3 is built from 12 residues. The CDR3 loop is CASRGVEQPQHF. In nucleotides, the CDR3 is TGCGCCAGCAGAGGGGTAGAGCAGCCCCAGCATTTT.

The rearrangement uses TRBV11-2 and TRBJ2-1; D is unclear. Per germline, CDR1 SGHAT and CDR2 FQNNGV. This CDR3 has 14 residues. Trimming stripped 4 bases from V and 7 bases from J, with 14 bases between. CDR3 in amino acids: CASSSTDFANEQFF. The CDR3 region has the DNA TGTGCCAGCAGCTCAACCGACTTCGCGAATGAGCAGTTCTTC.

The rearrangement links TRBV13 to TRBJ1-5; 9 bases align to TRBD1. Germline CDR1 is PRHDT and CDR2 is FYEKMQ (reference sequence). The CDR3 totals 17 residues. V was clipped by 0 bases and J by 0 bases; unmatched bases: 3. For the CDR3, the DNA is TGTGCCAGCAGCTTAGGACAGGGGGCCAATAGCAATCAGCCCCAGCATTTT. Its translation: CASSLGQGANSNQPQHF.

The chain joins TRBV9 to TRBJ1-3; no reliable D call. The CDR3 is made up of 15 amino acids. V was trimmed by 4 bases and J by 0 bases, leaving 11 bases between them. The germline CDR1 and CDR2 sequences are SGDLS and YYNGEE. Written as DNA, the CDR3 is TGTGCCAGCAGCTCCTCCGGGGTCTCTGGAAACACCATATATTTT. This codes for CASSSSGVSGNTIYF.

The J gene is TRBJ1-1, the V gene TRBV5-1; the D gene is possibly TRBD1 (5 bases). V was cut by 6 bases and J by 0 bases, with 12 bases left in between. Germline V gene data show CDR1 as SGHRS and CDR2 as YFSETQ. This CDR3 contains 14 residues. CDR3 region: CASTPGRLNTEAFF. CDR3 coding DNA: TGCGCCAGCACCCCAGGGAGGTTGAACACTGAAGCTTTCTTT.

The chain uses TRBV9 and TRBJ2-7, with a possible D match to TRBD1 (6 bases). The CDR3 is made up of 14 amino acids. Germline V gene data show CDR1 as SGDLS and CDR2 as YYNGEE. Trimming removed 4 bases at V and 3 bases at J, with 14 bases between. The CDR3 coding sequence is TGTGCCAGCAGCAAAGCGGTAGGGGGCTACGAGCAGTACTTC. Protein product: CASSKAVGGYEQYF.

V gene TRBV6-5 combines with J gene TRBJ2-1, with a tentative D call TRBD2 (7 bases). The germline V gene has CDR1 MNHEY and CDR2 SVGAGI. This CDR3 spans 15 amino acids. Trimming cost V 8 bases and J 0 bases, with 14 bases left between them. Here the CDR3 reads CASSIGGVSYNEQFF. The CDR3 DNA sequence: TGTGCCAGCTCCATAGGGGGGGTCTCCTACAATGAGCAGTTCTTC.

The genes are TRBV5-6 and TRBJ2-3, with 7 bases identical to TRBD1. The CDR3 is made up of 14 amino acids. The V segment lost 4 bases and the J segment 1 base; nucleotides outside the gene matches: 3. The V gene's germline CDR1 is SGHDT and CDR2 YYEEEE. CDR3: CASSPGTGTDTQYF. DNA for the CDR3: TGTGCCAGCAGCCCCGGGACAGGCACAGATACGCAGTATTTT.

The chain recombines TRBV5-4 with TRBJ1-2; D is possibly TRBD1 (5 bases). The CDR3 is 13 amino acids. Trimming pared 2 bases from V and 8 bases from J, leaving 13 bases between. CDR1 SGHNT and CDR2 YYREEE come from the germline V gene (reference sequence). The CDR3 sequence: CASSFQGGKGYTF. The CDR3 DNA sequence: TGTGCCAGCAGCTTCCAGGGAGGTAAGGGCTACACCTTC.